Only one count was recorded for the clone carrying this T cell receptor beta chain. In germline, CDR1 is MDHEN, CDR2 SYDVKM. Trimming stripped 5 bases from V and 2 bases from J, with 12 bases between. The CDR3 spans 14 residues. This entry is derived from a study of blood T cell repertoires in COVID-19. The data were produced by immunoSEQ multiplex PCR, yet TCRdb's version contains in-frame clones alone and is incomplete. The profile shows about 270,000 clones, more than 80% of them singletons. The receptor's source is a woman younger than 30 who had recovered from COVID-19. Sequenced material: PBMCs or T cells enriched from blood (not recorded which). This chain joins TRBV28 and TRBJ2-5; TRBD2 might be the D (5 bases). In DNA, the CDR3 is TGTGCCAGCAGTAGCGGACCTCGGCAAGAGACCCAGTACTTC. This codes for CASSSGPRQETQYF.